These T cell receptor beta chains were read from a single sample in a study of blood T cell repertoires in COVID-19. Generated by immunoSEQ multiplex PCR, the TCRdb table keeps only in-frame clones and is missing some. The sample shows about 250,000 clones, over 75% of them seen only once. Source material: PBMCs or T cells enriched from blood (not recorded which). These receptors all stem from a young man who had recovered from COVID-19. CDR3s include the opening cysteine and the closing phenylalanine or tryptophan. A D gene is named only where the DNA matches it firmly. For some rows the clone size is stated as once, few or many, or as a class when expanded; others skip it.

j_call: TRBJ2-3; clone_size: .; d_call: TRBD2; v_call: TRBV2; cdr3_aa: CASSEVSSGGGNTQYF; cdr3_nt: TGTGCCAGCAGTGAAGTTTCTAGCGGCGGGGGAAATACGCAGTATTTT
j_call: TRBJ2-1; clone_size: .; d_call: .; v_call: TRBV6-5; cdr3_aa: CASSYRGHQSYNEQFF; cdr3_nt: TGTGCCAGCAGTTACAGAGGACACCAAAGTTACAATGAGCAGTTCTTC
j_call: TRBJ1-4; clone_size: once; d_call: .; v_call: TRBV28; cdr3_aa: CASSFRDTRGEKLFF; cdr3_nt: TGTGCCAGCAGTTTCCGGGACACTCGGGGTGAAAAACTGTTTTTT
j_call: TRBJ1-4; clone_size: .; d_call: .; v_call: TRBV28; cdr3_aa: CASRTSGSREEKLFF; cdr3_nt: TGTGCCAGCAGGACCTCGGGGTCCCGCGAAGAAAAACTGTTTTTT
j_call: TRBJ1-1; clone_size: .; d_call: .; v_call: TRBV9; cdr3_aa: CASSVGMRETEAFF; cdr3_nt: TGTGCCAGCAGCGTCGGGATGAGGGAAACTGAAGCTTTCTTT
j_call: TRBJ1-1; clone_size: .; d_call: TRBD1; v_call: TRBV30; cdr3_aa: CAWSVQGTGGTEAFF; cdr3_nt: TGTGCCTGGAGTGTACAGGGGACAGGGGGCACTGAAGCTTTCTTT
j_call: TRBJ1-5; clone_size: .; d_call: .; v_call: TRBV5-6; cdr3_aa: CASSSGVGPQPQHF; cdr3_nt: TGTGCCAGCAGCTCAGGGGTGGGCCCTCAGCCCCAGCATTTT
j_call: TRBJ2-2; clone_size: once; d_call: TRBD1; v_call: TRBV6-5; cdr3_aa: CASSYRTGLNTGELFF; cdr3_nt: TGTGCCAGCAGTTACCGGACAGGGTTGAACACCGGGGAGCTGTTTTTT
j_call: TRBJ1-2; clone_size: .; d_call: TRBD1; v_call: TRBV28; cdr3_aa: CASRSRQGLYYGYTF; cdr3_nt: TGTGCCAGCAGATCTCGACAGGGCCTCTACTATGGCTACACCTTC
j_call: TRBJ2-5; clone_size: once; d_call: TRBD2; v_call: TRBV24-1; cdr3_aa: CATSDIGEGSGETQYF; cdr3_nt: TGTGCCACCAGTGATATTGGGGAGGGATCGGGAGAGACCCAGTACTTC
j_call: TRBJ2-3; clone_size: .; d_call: TRBD2; v_call: TRBV7-9; cdr3_aa: CASSSWVRAGGEDTQYF; cdr3_nt: TGTGCCAGCAGCTCATGGGTTCGCGCGGGAGGGGAAGATACGCAGTATTTT
j_call: TRBJ2-7; clone_size: .; d_call: .; v_call: TRBV20-1; cdr3_aa: CSASLGSYEQYF; cdr3_nt: TGCAGTGCTAGTCTCGGCTCCTACGAGCAGTACTTC
j_call: TRBJ2-1; clone_size: .; d_call: TRBD2; v_call: TRBV7-8; cdr3_aa: CASSHRGTSGVYNEQFF; cdr3_nt: TGTGCCAGCAGCCACCGAGGGACTAGCGGGGTCTACAATGAGCAGTTCTTC
j_call: TRBJ2-7; clone_size: .; d_call: TRBD1; v_call: TRBV28; cdr3_aa: CASSPGQGPYEQYF; cdr3_nt: TGTGCCAGCAGTCCCGGACAGGGGCCCTACGAGCAGTACTTC
j_call: TRBJ2-6; clone_size: .; d_call: TRBD1; v_call: TRBV28; cdr3_aa: CASSSPRTGGSSGANVLTF; cdr3_nt: TGTGCCAGCAGTTCACCCAGGACAGGGGGGTCCTCTGGGGCCAACGTCCTGACTTTC
j_call: TRBJ1-3; clone_size: many; d_call: TRBD1; v_call: TRBV28; cdr3_aa: CASSFENLGTGEDTIYF; cdr3_nt: TGTGCCAGCAGTTTCGAGAACCTCGGGACAGGGGAGGACACCATATATTTT
j_call: TRBJ2-1; clone_size: .; d_call: .; v_call: TRBV1; cdr3_aa: CTSSRGVLAGSYNEQFF; cdr3_nt: TGCACCAGCAGCCGGGGGGTGCTAGCGGGGTCCTACAATGAGCAGTTCTTC
j_call: TRBJ2-7; clone_size: .; d_call: TRBD1; v_call: TRBV19; cdr3_aa: CASTPGTGPYEQYF; cdr3_nt: TGTGCCAGCACCCCCGGGACAGGGCCCTACGAGCAGTACTTC
j_call: TRBJ2-1; clone_size: .; d_call: .; v_call: TRBV7-9; cdr3_aa: CASSLTGSSYNEQFF; cdr3_nt: TGTGCCAGCAGCTTGACTGGAAGCTCCTACAATGAGCAGTTCTTC
j_call: TRBJ2-1; clone_size: .; d_call: .; v_call: TRBV10-1; cdr3_aa: CASSWDSLNEQFF; cdr3_nt: TGCGCCAGCAGTTGGGACTCCCTGAATGAGCAGTTCTTC
j_call: TRBJ2-7; clone_size: .; d_call: .; v_call: TRBV5-1; cdr3_aa: CASRPPSTDSSEQYF; cdr3_nt: TGCGCCAGCCGTCCCCCATCGACAGACTCATCCGAGCAGTACTTC
j_call: TRBJ1-2; clone_size: .; d_call: .; v_call: TRBV2; cdr3_aa: CASSRDIEGYTF; cdr3_nt: TGTGCCAGCAGTAGGGACATTGAGGGCTACACCTTC
j_call: TRBJ2-1; clone_size: .; d_call: .; v_call: TRBV27; cdr3_aa: CASSLVRGFEQFF; cdr3_nt: TGTGCCAGCAGTTTAGTTCGGGGATTTGAGCAGTTCTTC
j_call: TRBJ1-1; clone_size: .; d_call: .; v_call: TRBV27; cdr3_aa: CASSPGQMNTEAFF; cdr3_nt: TGTGCCAGCAGTCCGGGACAAATGAACACTGAAGCTTTCTTT
j_call: TRBJ1-2; clone_size: .; d_call: .; v_call: TRBV7-2; cdr3_aa: CASSPAGNYGYTF; cdr3_nt: TGTGCCAGCAGCCCTGCGGGGAACTATGGCTACACCTTC
j_call: TRBJ2-5; clone_size: .; d_call: TRBD2; v_call: TRBV5-1; cdr3_aa: CASSTRLAGIKETQYF; cdr3_nt: TGCGCCAGCAGCACCCGACTAGCGGGAATAAAAGAGACCCAGTACTTC
j_call: TRBJ2-1; clone_size: few; d_call: .; v_call: TRBV10-3; cdr3_aa: CAISGRDNEQFF; cdr3_nt: TGTGCCATCAGTGGGCGGGACAATGAGCAGTTCTTC
j_call: TRBJ2-7; clone_size: .; d_call: .; v_call: TRBV21-1; cdr3_aa: CASSKQRTSAHEQYF; cdr3_nt: TGTGCCAGCAGCAAACAAAGGACTAGCGCCCACGAGCAGTACTTC
j_call: TRBJ1-6; clone_size: once; d_call: TRBD1; v_call: TRBV7-9; cdr3_aa: CASSLGDRFSLHF; cdr3_nt: TGTGCCAGCAGCTTGGGGGACAGGTTCTCCCTCCACTTT
j_call: TRBJ2-7; clone_size: .; d_call: TRBD1; v_call: TRBV28; cdr3_aa: CAISPPGQGGYEQYF; cdr3_nt: TGTGCCATAAGCCCTCCGGGACAGGGGGGTTACGAGCAGTACTTC
j_call: TRBJ2-5; clone_size: .; d_call: TRBD2; v_call: TRBV4-1; cdr3_aa: CASSQGHSGGVETQYF; cdr3_nt: TGCGCCAGCAGCCAAGGGCATAGCGGGGGCGTAGAGACCCAGTACTTC
j_call: TRBJ1-2; clone_size: .; d_call: TRBD1; v_call: TRBV27; cdr3_aa: CASSPPLRQGPYGYTF; cdr3_nt: TGTGCCAGCAGTCCACCCTTACGACAGGGTCCCTATGGCTACACCTTC
j_call: TRBJ2-2; clone_size: .; d_call: .; v_call: TRBV3-1/TRBV3-2; cdr3_aa: CASSLHQGPNTGELFF; cdr3_nt: TGTGCCAGCAGCCTCCATCAGGGGCCGAACACCGGGGAGCTGTTTTTT
j_call: TRBJ2-1; clone_size: .; d_call: .; v_call: TRBV12-3/TRBV12-4; cdr3_aa: CASSLPYNEQFF; cdr3_nt: TGTGCCAGCAGTCTTCCTTACAATGAGCAGTTCTTC
j_call: TRBJ2-7; clone_size: once; d_call: .; v_call: TRBV5-6; cdr3_aa: CASGQGWGRSSYEQYF; cdr3_nt: TGTGCCAGCGGGCAGGGTTGGGGTAGGAGCTCCTACGAGCAGTACTTC
j_call: TRBJ2-7; clone_size: .; d_call: .; v_call: TRBV9; cdr3_aa: CASSHLPSGKPYEQYF; cdr3_nt: TGTGCCAGCAGCCACCTTCCCAGCGGAAAGCCCTACGAGCAGTACTTC
j_call: TRBJ2-7; clone_size: .; d_call: TRBD2; v_call: TRBV12-5; cdr3_aa: CASGSGLDPYEQYF; cdr3_nt: TGTGCTAGTGGTTCGGGACTAGACCCCTACGAGCAGTACTTC
j_call: TRBJ1-6; clone_size: .; d_call: TRBD1; v_call: TRBV5-1; cdr3_aa: CASSWWGQQASGSPLHF; cdr3_nt: TGCGCCAGCAGCTGGTGGGGACAGCAAGCCTCAGGTTCACCCCTCCACTTT
j_call: TRBJ1-6; clone_size: few; d_call: TRBD1; v_call: TRBV24-1; cdr3_aa: CATSDSGQGDWSPLHF; cdr3_nt: TGTGCCACCAGTGATTCGGGACAGGGGGATTGGTCACCCCTCCACTTT
j_call: TRBJ1-4; clone_size: .; d_call: .; v_call: TRBV5-6; cdr3_aa: CASRRQGAEKLFF; cdr3_nt: TGTGCCAGCCGTCGCCAGGGTGCTGAAAAACTGTTTTTT
j_call: TRBJ2-2; clone_size: .; d_call: .; v_call: TRBV7-2; cdr3_aa: CASSLSSHTGELFF; cdr3_nt: TGTGCCAGCAGCTTATCGTCCCACACCGGGGAGCTGTTTTTT
j_call: TRBJ2-3; clone_size: .; d_call: TRBD2; v_call: TRBV9; cdr3_aa: CASSALLAGQVDTQYF; cdr3_nt: TGTGCCAGCAGCGCTCTACTAGCGGGACAGGTAGATACGCAGTATTTT
j_call: TRBJ1-2; clone_size: once; d_call: TRBD1; v_call: TRBV6-5; cdr3_aa: CASSYVRTGGAKGYTF; cdr3_nt: TGTGCCAGCAGTTACGTGCGGACAGGGGGCGCGAAGGGCTACACCTTC
j_call: TRBJ2-1; clone_size: .; d_call: TRBD2; v_call: TRBV20-1; cdr3_aa: CSASQLTSGRDNEQFF; cdr3_nt: TGCAGTGCTAGTCAACTTACTAGCGGGAGGGACAATGAGCAGTTCTTC
j_call: TRBJ2-1; clone_size: .; d_call: .; v_call: TRBV28; cdr3_aa: CASSLLVGQPRGEQFF; cdr3_nt: TGTGCCAGCAGTTTATTAGTAGGACAACCCCGAGGTGAGCAGTTCTTC
j_call: TRBJ2-2; clone_size: .; d_call: TRBD1; v_call: TRBV5-1; cdr3_aa: CASSWGQANTGELFF; cdr3_nt: TGCGCCAGCAGCTGGGGACAGGCGAACACCGGGGAGCTGTTTTTT
j_call: TRBJ1-1; clone_size: .; d_call: TRBD1; v_call: TRBV11-2; cdr3_aa: CASSLGQGEAFF; cdr3_nt: TGTGCCAGCAGCTTAGGACAGGGCGAAGCTTTCTTT
j_call: TRBJ1-2; clone_size: once; d_call: TRBD1; v_call: TRBV13; cdr3_aa: CASSRTGRHGYTF; cdr3_nt: TGTGCCAGCAGCCGGACAGGGAGACATGGCTACACCTTC
j_call: TRBJ2-7; clone_size: once; d_call: .; v_call: TRBV19; cdr3_aa: CASSIDGTGFFDEQYF; cdr3_nt: TGTGCCAGTAGTATAGATGGAACAGGGTTTTTCGACGAGCAGTACTTC
j_call: TRBJ2-3; clone_size: .; d_call: .; v_call: TRBV12-5; cdr3_aa: CASGASSDTQYF; cdr3_nt: TGTGCTAGTGGTGCCAGTTCAGATACGCAGTATTTT
j_call: TRBJ2-1; clone_size: .; d_call: TRBD2; v_call: TRBV4-1; cdr3_aa: CASSQGRGGSQHEQFF; cdr3_nt: TGCGCCAGCAGCCAAGGCCGGGGCGGGAGCCAGCATGAGCAGTTCTTC
j_call: TRBJ2-3; clone_size: .; d_call: TRBD1; v_call: TRBV6-4; cdr3_aa: CASSVGQGPDTQYF; cdr3_nt: TGTGCCAGCAGTGTAGGACAGGGACCAGATACGCAGTATTTT
j_call: TRBJ2-5; clone_size: .; d_call: .; v_call: TRBV20-1; cdr3_aa: CSARGGAPQYF; cdr3_nt: TGCAGTGCTAGAGGCGGGGCCCCCCAGTACTTC
j_call: TRBJ1-5; clone_size: .; d_call: .; v_call: TRBV5-1; cdr3_aa: CASSTGPKELGGNQPQHF; cdr3_nt: TGCGCCAGCAGTACCGGGCCGAAAGAACTCGGGGGCAATCAGCCCCAGCATTTT
j_call: TRBJ2-3; clone_size: .; d_call: TRBD2; v_call: TRBV7-8; cdr3_aa: CASSLVAGGSTDTQYF; cdr3_nt: TGTGCCAGCAGCTTAGTCGCGGGGGGCTCCACAGATACGCAGTATTTT
j_call: TRBJ2-7; clone_size: .; d_call: .; v_call: TRBV27; cdr3_aa: CASSLSSVSYEQYF; cdr3_nt: TGTGCCAGCAGTTTATCGTCAGTCTCCTACGAGCAGTACTTC
j_call: TRBJ2-3; clone_size: .; d_call: TRBD2; v_call: TRBV11-3; cdr3_aa: CASSSGRGTDTQYF; cdr3_nt: TGTGCCAGCAGCTCAGGGAGGGGCACAGATACGCAGTATTTT
j_call: TRBJ1-6; clone_size: .; d_call: TRBD1; v_call: TRBV24-1; cdr3_aa: CATSDSRQGQRSPLHF; cdr3_nt: TGTGCCACCAGTGATTCGCGACAGGGACAAAGGTCACCCCTCCACTTT
j_call: TRBJ2-1; clone_size: .; d_call: .; v_call: TRBV10-2; cdr3_aa: CASSEFRAEKYNEQFF; cdr3_nt: TGCGCCAGCAGTGAGTTTCGAGCGGAGAAATACAATGAGCAGTTCTTC
j_call: TRBJ1-1; clone_size: few; d_call: TRBD1; v_call: TRBV11-1; cdr3_aa: CASSLAGDRAEAFF; cdr3_nt: TGTGCCAGCAGCTTAGCTGGGGACAGGGCTGAAGCTTTCTTT